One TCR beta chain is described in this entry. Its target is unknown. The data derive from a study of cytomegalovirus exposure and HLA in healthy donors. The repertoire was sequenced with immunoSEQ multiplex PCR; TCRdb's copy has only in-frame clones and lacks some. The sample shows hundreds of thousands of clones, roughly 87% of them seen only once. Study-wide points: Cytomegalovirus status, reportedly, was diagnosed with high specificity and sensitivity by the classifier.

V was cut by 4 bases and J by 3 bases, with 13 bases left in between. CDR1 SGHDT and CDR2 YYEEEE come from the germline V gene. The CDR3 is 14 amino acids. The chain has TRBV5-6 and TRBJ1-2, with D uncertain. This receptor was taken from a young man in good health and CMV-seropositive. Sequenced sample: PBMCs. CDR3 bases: TGTGCCAGCAGCACCCCTTCAGTATACTATGGCTACACCTTC. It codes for CASSTPSVYYGYTF.